The 21 T cell receptor beta chains below come from one sample, sequenced in a study of T cell responses to AZD1222 COVID-19 vaccine. Here immunoSEQ multiplex PCR was the method, and the copy in TCRdb shows in-frame clones only, minus some. Among around 120,000 clones, roughly 90% were seen once, and the ten largest hold 1.1%. Sequencing used peripheral blood, obtained on day 0 of AZD1222 vaccination. The receptors were gathered from an adult in good health.

The rearrangement links TRBV19 to TRBJ1-5; D unresolved. The V and J ends lost 6 bases and 3 bases respectively, with 12 bases between them. Germline V CDR1 and CDR2: LNHDA, SQIVND (reference sequence). The length of the CDR3 is 14 residues. As DNA, the CDR3 is TGTGCCAGTAGCCCCAATGGGAACAATCAGCCCCAGCATTTT. This gives the protein CASSPNGNNQPQHF. The full variable domain, completed using reference TRBV19 and TRBJ1-5, is DGGITQSPKYLFRKEGQNVTLSCEQNLNHDAMYWYRQDPGQGLRLIYYSQIVNDFQKGDIAEGYSVSREKKESFPLTVTSAQKNPTAFYLCASSPNGNNQPQHFGDGTRLSIL.

The CDR3 protein is CASSLGHTEAFF. The DNA for the CDR3 is TGTGCCAGCAGTTTGGGGCATACTGAAGCTTTCTTT. The rearrangement links TRBV28 to TRBJ1-1; D is possibly TRBD1 (5 bases). CDR1 is MDHEN and CDR2 is SYDVKM in the germline V gene. Trimming stripped 3 bases from V and 5 bases from J, with 7 bases between. The CDR3 covers 12 residues. The complete variable domain, with remaining parts taken from reference TRBV28 and TRBJ1-1, reads DVKVTQSSRYLVKRTGEKVFLECVQDMDHENMFWYRQDPGLGLRLIYFSYDVKMKEKGDIPEGYSVSREKKERFSLILESASTNQTSMYLCASSLGHTEAFFGQGTRLTVV.

V and J are TRBV18 and TRBJ1-2; D perhaps matches TRBD1 (6 bases). Germline loops: CDR1 KGHSH, CDR2 LQKENI. V lost 0 bases and J 3 bases, leaving 14 bases between the germline ends. There are 16 residues in the CDR3. The CDR3 DNA is TGTGCCAGCTCACCACCGTGGGCAGGGGAAGACTATGGCTACACCTTC. This sequence encodes CASSPPWAGEDYGYTF.

The gene calls are TRBV6-5 and TRBJ2-7; D is ambiguous. The germline V gene encodes CDR1 MNHEY and CDR2 SVGAGI. The ends were cut back, 0 bases at V and 1 base at J, with 10 bases in the middle. The CDR3 spans 15 residues. Here the CDR3 reads CASSYSYGPSYEQYF. The CDR3 DNA reads TGTGCCAGCAGTTACTCGTACGGCCCGTCCTACGAGCAGTACTTC.

The chain combines TRBV13 with TRBJ2-2; D is ambiguous. In germline, CDR1 is PRHDT, CDR2 FYEKMQ (reference sequence). The CDR3 consists of 16 residues. V gave up 5 bases and J gave up 1 base, with 14 bases separating them. For the CDR3, the DNA is TGTGCCAGCAGCCAAGAACTCGAGAGGAACACCGGGGAGCTGTTTTTT. This gives the protein CASSQELERNTGELFF. Using reference TRBV13 and TRBJ2-2 for the parts outside the CDR3, the full variable domain is AAGVIQSPRHLIKEKRETATLKCYPIPRHDTVYWYQQGPGQDPQFLISFYEKMQSDKGSIPDRFSAQQFSDYHSELNMSSLELGDSALYFCASSQELERNTGELFFGEGSRLTVL.

The chain combines TRBV19 with TRBJ2-1; 7 bases match TRBD2. With V trimmed by 7 bases and J by 14 bases, 14 bases remained unmatched. The CDR3 spans 13 residues. Germline V lookup: CDR1 LNHDA, CDR2 SQIVND (reference sequence). CDR3 protein: CASMGGYRLRKFF. The CDR3 coding sequence is TGTGCCAGTATGGGGGGGTACAGGCTCCGGAAGTTCTTC.

This clone was seen a few times. The rearrangement links TRBV6-5 to TRBJ1-1; weak D call: TRBD1 (5 bases). The CDR3 spans 15 residues. Germline V lookup: CDR1 MNHEY, CDR2 SVGAGI. V lost 2 bases to trimming and J lost 3 bases, with 13 bases between them. CDR3 bases: TGTGCCAGCAGTTACAACCCAGGGAGGCACACTGAAGCTTTCTTT. This gives the protein CASSYNPGRHTEAFF.

Concerning this clone: Additional DNA sequences in this sample encode the identical CDR3. The chain couples TRBV6-5 to TRBJ1-3; D is unclear. There are 14 residues in the CDR3. The V and J ends lost 0 bases and 5 bases respectively, with 8 bases between them. Germline V CDR1 and CDR2: MNHEY, SVGAGI. CDR3 sequence reads: CASSYSRGRNTIYF. The CDR3 DNA reads as TGTGCCAGCAGTTACTCTAGAGGCCGAAACACCATATATTTT.

This rearrangement joins TRBV15 to TRBJ1-1; the match to TRBD1 covers 10 bases. Germline V lookup: CDR1 LNHNV, CDR2 YYDKDF (reference sequence). V lost 2 bases, J lost 0 bases, and 3 bases stayed unmatched. The CDR3 spans 16 residues. CDR3: CATSRQDRGLNTEAFF. The CDR3 nucleotides read TGTGCCACCAGCAGACAAGACAGGGGGCTGAACACTGAAGCTTTCTTT.

This chain connects TRBV14 to TRBJ2-3, with D uncertain. CDR3 size: 14 residues. Per germline, CDR1 SGHDN and CDR2 FVKESK. Trimming took 2 bases from V and 2 from J, leaving 8 bases between them. In DNA, the CDR3 is TGTGCCAGCAGCCAATACCAACTCACAGATACGCAGTATTTT. Protein sequence: CASSQYQLTDTQYF.

The J gene is TRBJ2-1, the V gene TRBV7-6; the match to TRBD2 covers 9 bases. The CDR3 is 18 residues long. V trimming: 1 base; J trimming: 0 bases; junction bases outside the gene matches: 7. Germline CDR1 and CDR2: SGHVS and FNYEAQ. CDR3 loop: CASSLEGSGRHSYNEQFF. The CDR3 nucleotides are TGTGCCAGCAGCTTAGAAGGGAGCGGGAGGCACTCCTACAATGAGCAGTTCTTC.

The rearrangement uses TRBV5-4 and TRBJ2-2, with 7 bases that match TRBD2. This CDR3 has 17 amino acids. The junction had 10 bases not matched to a gene; V was cut back by 2 bases and J by 3 bases. CDR1 is SGHNT, CDR2 YYREEE, per germline (reference sequence). The CDR3 coding sequence is TGTGCCAGCAGCTTAGGTCAGGGAGGGAGATACACCGGGGAGCTGTTTTTT. Translating gives CASSLGQGGRYTGELFF.

The V call is TRBV7-3, the J call TRBJ2-3, with TRBD2 matching 7 bases. CDR1 and CDR2 from the germline V gene are SGHTA and FQGTGA. There are 14 residues in the CDR3. V trimming: 5 bases; J trimming: 6 bases; junction bases outside the gene matches: 8. The CDR3 sequence is CASSPPGLRDTQYF. The CDR3 DNA is TGTGCCAGCAGCCCCCCGGGACTACGGGATACGCAGTATTTT.

In this sample, this clone turned up once. This sequence joins TRBV5-1 and TRBJ2-7; perhaps D is TRBD1 or TRBD2 (5 bases each). Germline V gene sequence: CDR1 SGHRS, CDR2 YFSETQ. V was shortened by 4 bases and J by 6 bases, with 17 bases between the two germline ends. The CDR3 has 14 residues. The CDR3 region is CASSPREGTGEQYF. DNA of the CDR3: TGCGCCAGCAGCCCCCGGGAAGGGACGGGCGAGCAGTACTTC.

This rearrangement joins TRBV14 to TRBJ1-4; 8 positions agree with TRBD1. Trimming removed 2 bases from V and 7 bases from J; junction bases left unmatched: 6. Germline CDR1 and CDR2: SGHDN and FVKESK. The CDR3 is 15 residues long. CDR3 DNA sequence: TGTGCCAGCAGCCAAATGGCAGGGGGCTTTGAAAAACTGTTTTTT. Its protein is CASSQMAGGFEKLFF.

CDR3 residues: CASSDFTLNIQYF. DNA of the CDR3: TGTGCCAGCAGCGACTTTACCTTAAACATTCAGTACTTC. The rearrangement links TRBV4-2 to TRBJ2-4, with unresolved D. This CDR3 has 13 residues. Germline V gene sequence: CDR1 LGHNA, CDR2 YNFKEQ. V gave up 5 bases and J gave up 6 bases, with 11 bases separating them.

The V gene is TRBV9, the J gene TRBJ1-1; 8 bases are a match to TRBD1. The CDR3 length is 13 residues. Germline CDR1 and CDR2: SGDLS and YYNGEE. With V trimmed by 2 bases and J by 6 bases, 3 bases remained unmatched. CDR3: CASSVLQGAEAFF. CDR3 DNA: TGTGCCAGCAGCGTCCTACAGGGGGCTGAAGCTTTCTTT.

The V gene is TRBV2, the J gene TRBJ1-1; possibly TRBD1 for D (5 bases). Germline loops: CDR1 SNHLY, CDR2 FYNNEI. The CDR3 consists of 15 residues. V gave up 0 bases and J gave up 4 bases, with 12 bases separating them. CDR3 in amino acids: CASSEASGGGTEAFF. CDR3 DNA sequence: TGTGCCAGCAGTGAAGCTAGTGGGGGGGGCACTGAAGCTTTCTTT.

This clone has a single count. V and J are TRBV19 and TRBJ1-5, with D unclear. The germline V gene has CDR1 LNHDA and CDR2 SQIVND (reference sequence). This CDR3 is built from 15 residues. Trimming removed 3 bases at V and 0 bases at J, with 9 bases between. CDR3 in DNA: TGTGCCAGTAGTATTGGGGAGACTAGCAATCAGCCCCAGCATTTT. This gives the protein CASSIGETSNQPQHF.

The chain has TRBV7-8 and TRBJ1-2; D perhaps matches TRBD1 (5 bases). The germline V and J ends were trimmed by 5 bases and 0 bases, with 16 bases remaining between them. The CDR3 covers 16 residues. Germline-derived CDR1 and CDR2 are SGHVS and FQNEAQ. The CDR3 sequence: CASSRSRDAANYGYTF. The CDR3 DNA reads as TGTGCCAGCAGCCGATCCCGGGACGCCGCTAACTATGGCTACACCTTC.

The chain carries TRBV9 and TRBJ2-5; TRBD1 matches 7 bases. Germline V gene lookup returns CDR1 SGDLS and CDR2 YYNGEE. J was trimmed by 5 bases and V by 2 bases; bases with no gene match: 12. The CDR3 covers 16 residues. The CDR3 region is CASSVGFRGTRETQYF. The DNA of the CDR3 is TGTGCCAGCAGCGTTGGGTTCAGGGGGACGCGGGAGACCCAGTACTTC.